The 15 T cell receptor beta chains below all came from one sample that was sequenced in a study of blood T cell repertoires in COVID-19. Profiled with immunoSEQ multiplex PCR; TCRdb holds only in-frame clones, not every one. The table has 200,000 to 300,000 clones, roughly four fifths seen once. Sequencing used peripheral blood. All receptors come from a woman aged 18-30 years with acute or convalescent COVID-19.

The chain recombines TRBV19 with TRBJ2-7, with D maybe TRBD2 (6 bases). CDR3 length: 15 residues. Germline CDR1 LNHDA, CDR2 SQIVND (reference sequence). V was cut by 0 bases and J by 0 bases, with 9 bases left in between. CDR3: CASSIDREISYEQYF. The DNA of the CDR3 is TGTGCCAGTAGTATAGATCGGGAGATCTCCTACGAGCAGTACTTC.

CDR3 bases: TGTGCCAGCAGCCAAGAAGGGGATCAGGGGCACTACAATGAGCAGTTCTTC. Its protein product is CASSQEGDQGHYNEQFF. The chain uses TRBV3-1 (or the pseudogene TRBV3-2) and TRBJ2-1; the D gene is possibly TRBD1 (6 bases). The germline V gene has CDR1 LGHDT and CDR2 YNNKEL (reference sequence). The CDR3 extends over 17 amino acids. V was trimmed by 0 bases and J by 3 bases, leaving 15 bases between them.

This clone was detected only a few times. This chain uses TRBV7-2 with TRBJ2-5, with 11 bases aligning to TRBD2. Germline CDR1 is SGHTA and CDR2 is FQGNSA. The V segment lost 5 bases and the J segment 10 bases; nucleotides outside the gene matches: 18. CDR3 length: 17 residues. The CDR3: CASSAGLAGESKGIQYF. The CDR3 coding sequence is TGTGCCAGCAGCGCCGGACTAGCGGGCGAATCAAAAGGGATCCAGTACTTC.

A few counts support this clone. The rearrangement links TRBV12-3 or TRBV12-4 to TRBJ2-7, with 7 nucleotides matching TRBD1. The CDR3 runs 12 residues. The V segment lost 6 bases and the J segment 6 bases; nucleotides outside the gene matches: 5. CDR3 sequence reads: CASSSTGFEQYF. The DNA for the CDR3 is TGTGCCAGCAGCTCGACAGGGTTCGAGCAGTACTTC.

This chain connects TRBV3-1 (or the pseudogene TRBV3-2) to TRBJ2-7, with D perhaps TRBD1 (5 bases). CDR1 and CDR2 from the germline V gene are LGHDT and YNNKEL (reference sequence). The CDR3 has 14 amino acids. The V and J ends lost 4 bases and 6 bases respectively, with 16 bases between them. The DNA for the CDR3 is TGTGCCAGCAGCCGTCTTAACCAGGGTCGCGAGCAGTACTTC. Encoded protein: CASSRLNQGREQYF.

The genes are TRBV6-5 and TRBJ2-1, with a tentative D call TRBD1 (8 bases). This CDR3 region has 14 residues. CDR1 is MNHEY, CDR2 SVGAGI, per germline. V lost 6 bases, J lost 8 bases, and 17 bases lay in between. CDR3 in DNA: TGTGCCAGCAGAACAGGGGGAGGGTGGGATGAGCAGTTCTTC. Protein: CASRTGGGWDEQFF.

This chain links TRBV5-6 with TRBJ1-6, with D perhaps TRBD1 (5 bases). V lost 0 bases and J lost 6, with 13 bases in between. Per the germline V gene, CDR1 is SGHDT and CDR2 is YYEEEE. CDR3 length equals 16 residues. Here the CDR3 DNA reads TGTGCCAGCAGCTTGGACGAGTCAGGGCTTAATTCACCCCTCCACTTT. It yields the protein CASSLDESGLNSPLHF.

The chain links TRBV20-1 to TRBJ1-1; TRBD1 aligns across 10 bases. Trimming removed 5 bases from V and 5 bases from J; junction bases left unmatched: 5. CDR3 size: 13 residues. Germline V gene data show CDR1 as DFQATT and CDR2 as SNEGSKA (reference sequence). The CDR3 coding sequence is TGCAGTGCTCGTGGACAGGGGGAAACTGAAGCTTTCTTT. It encodes CSARGQGETEAFF.

The V and J genes are TRBV28 and TRBJ2-3; D unclear. Germline CDR1 and CDR2: MDHEN and SYDVKM. Trimming removed 10 bases at V and 2 bases at J, with 16 bases between. This CDR3 contains 14 residues. CDR3 DNA sequence: TGTGCCACCATCTTGTCGCACTTCACAGATACGCAGTATTTT. Its translation is CATILSHFTDTQYF.

The V call is TRBV19, the J call TRBJ1-4; D uncertain. Trimming removed 3 bases at V and 3 bases at J, with 14 bases between. Germline V gene lookup returns CDR1 LNHDA and CDR2 SQIVND (reference sequence). The length of the CDR3 is 16 residues. The CDR3 loop reads CASSIGKIAANEKLFF. The CDR3 coding sequence is TGTGCCAGTAGTATCGGGAAGATAGCAGCTAATGAAAAACTGTTTTTT.

The chain joins TRBV9 to TRBJ2-3; a weak D match, TRBD1 (5 bases). V lost 1 base and J 2 bases, leaving 8 bases between the germline ends. CDR3 length: 14 amino acids. CDR1 SGDLS and CDR2 YYNGEE come from the germline V gene. Here the CDR3 DNA reads TGTGCCAGCAGCGTACGACAGTTCACAGATACGCAGTATTTT. Translated: CASSVRQFTDTQYF. The full variable domain, in which reference TRBV9 and TRBJ2-3 provide the parts outside the CDR3, is DSGVTQTPKHLITATGQRVTLRCSPRSGDLSVYWYQQSLDQGLQFLIQYYNGEERAKGNILERFSAQQFPDLHSELNLSSLELGDSALYFCASSVRQFTDTQYFGPGTRLTVL.

The chain recombines TRBV7-2 with TRBJ1-5; D gene ambiguous. In germline, CDR1 is SGHTA, CDR2 FQGNSA. Trimming stripped 5 bases from V and 5 bases from J, with 7 bases between. This CDR3 spans 12 amino acids. CDR3 sequence reads: CASSASYQPQHF. The CDR3 nucleotides are TGTGCCAGCAGCGCCAGTTATCAGCCCCAGCATTTT. Filled out from reference TRBV7-2 and TRBJ1-5, the complete variable domain reads GAGVSQSPSNKVTEKGKDVELRCDPISGHTALYWYRQSLGQGLEFLIYFQGNSAPDKSGLPSDRFSAERTGGSVSTLTIQRTQQEDSAVYLCASSASYQPQHFGDGTRLSIL.

Concerning this clone: Other DNA sequences in the same sample also yield this CDR3. The rearrangement links TRBV20-1 to TRBJ2-1, with D possibly matching TRBD2 (6 bases). The ends were cut back, 5 bases at V and 6 bases at J, with 8 bases in the middle. This CDR3 contains 11 residues. Germline values: CDR1 DFQATT, CDR2 SNEGSKA (reference sequence). CDR3 amino acids: CSALRGNEQFF. The CDR3 coding sequence is TGCAGTGCTTTGCGGGGCAATGAGCAGTTCTTC.

The V gene is TRBV4-1, the J gene TRBJ2-7, with 7 nucleotides matching TRBD1. Germline CDR1 and CDR2: MGHRA and YSYEKL. This CDR3 spans 14 amino acids. Unmatched junction bases numbered 4, after V lost 4 bases and J lost 1 base. CDR3 DNA sequence: TGCGCCAGCAGCCGAAAGACAGGGTCCTACGAGCAGTACTTC. Translation gives CASSRKTGSYEQYF.

The chain uses TRBV6-5 and TRBJ1-1; D gene uncertain. The CDR3 is 13 residues long. The V and J ends lost 7 bases and 2 bases respectively, with 11 bases between them. CDR1 and CDR2 (germline): MNHEY, SVGAGI. Written as DNA, the CDR3 is TGTGCCAGCACATCACGGGAAAACACTGAAGCTTTCTTT. This translates into CASTSRENTEAFF.